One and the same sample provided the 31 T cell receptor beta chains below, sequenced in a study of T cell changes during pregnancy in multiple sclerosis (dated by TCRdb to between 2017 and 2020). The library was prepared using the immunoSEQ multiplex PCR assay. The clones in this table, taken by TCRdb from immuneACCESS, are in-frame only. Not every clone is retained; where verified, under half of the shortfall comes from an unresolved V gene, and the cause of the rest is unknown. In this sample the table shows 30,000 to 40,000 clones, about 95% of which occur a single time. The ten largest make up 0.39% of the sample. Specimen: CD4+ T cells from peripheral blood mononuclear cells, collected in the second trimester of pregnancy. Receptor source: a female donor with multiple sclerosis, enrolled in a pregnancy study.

CDR3 DNA: TGCGCCAGCAGCCAACTTGGACTAGCGGGGATTTCTTCCTACGAGCAGTACTTC. This codes for CASSQLGLAGISSYEQYF. The V call is TRBV4-1, the J call TRBJ2-7; TRBD2 aligns across 12 bases. With V trimmed by 2 bases and J by 1 base, 9 bases remained unmatched. The CDR3 length is 18 residues. Germline lookup yields CDR1 MGHRA and CDR2 YSYEKL.

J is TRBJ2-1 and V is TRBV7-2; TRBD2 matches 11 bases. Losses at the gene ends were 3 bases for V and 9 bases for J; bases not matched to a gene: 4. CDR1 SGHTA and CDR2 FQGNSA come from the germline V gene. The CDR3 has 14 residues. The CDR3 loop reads CASSFSGGAGEQFF. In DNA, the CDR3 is TGTGCCAGCAGCTTTAGCGGGGGGGCAGGTGAGCAGTTCTTC.

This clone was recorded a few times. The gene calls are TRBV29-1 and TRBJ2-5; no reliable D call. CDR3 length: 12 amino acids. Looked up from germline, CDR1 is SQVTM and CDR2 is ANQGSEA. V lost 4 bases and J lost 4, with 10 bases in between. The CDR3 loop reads CSVAGVGETQYF. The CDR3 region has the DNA TGCAGCGTTGCCGGAGTTGGAGAGACCCAGTACTTC. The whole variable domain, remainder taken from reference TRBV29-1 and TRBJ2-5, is SAVISQKPSRDICQRGTSLTIQCQVDSQVTMMFWYRQQPGQSLTLIATANQGSEATYESGFVIDKFPISRPNLTFSTLTVSNMSPEDSSIYLCSVAGVGETQYFGPGTRLLVL.

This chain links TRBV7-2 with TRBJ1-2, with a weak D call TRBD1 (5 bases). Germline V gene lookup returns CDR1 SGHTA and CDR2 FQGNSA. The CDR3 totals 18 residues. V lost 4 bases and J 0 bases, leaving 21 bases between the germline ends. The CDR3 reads CASSSGWGRRQANYGYTF. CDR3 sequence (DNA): TGTGCCAGCAGCTCCGGTTGGGGCAGACGCCAAGCTAACTATGGCTACACCTTC.

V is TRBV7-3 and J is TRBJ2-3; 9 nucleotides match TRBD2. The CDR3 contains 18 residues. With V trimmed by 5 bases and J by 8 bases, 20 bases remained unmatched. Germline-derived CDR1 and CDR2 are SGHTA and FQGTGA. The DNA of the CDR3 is TGTGCCAGCAGCGCTGGGGGGATTGAAGCGGGGGGATACTTTACGCAGTATTTT. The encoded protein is CASSAGGIEAGGYFTQYF.

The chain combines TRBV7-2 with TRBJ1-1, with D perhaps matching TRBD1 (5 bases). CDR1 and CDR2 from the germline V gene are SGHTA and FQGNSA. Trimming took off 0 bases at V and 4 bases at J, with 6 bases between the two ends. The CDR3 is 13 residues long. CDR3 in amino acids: CASSLAQGTEAFF. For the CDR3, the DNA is TGTGCCAGCAGCTTAGCGCAGGGCACTGAAGCTTTCTTT.

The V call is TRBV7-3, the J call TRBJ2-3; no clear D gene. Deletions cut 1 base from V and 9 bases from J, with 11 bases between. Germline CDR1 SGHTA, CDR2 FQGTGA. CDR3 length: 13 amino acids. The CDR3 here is CASSLSLRETQYF. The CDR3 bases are TGTGCCAGCAGCTTAAGCTTACGCGAGACGCAGTATTTT.

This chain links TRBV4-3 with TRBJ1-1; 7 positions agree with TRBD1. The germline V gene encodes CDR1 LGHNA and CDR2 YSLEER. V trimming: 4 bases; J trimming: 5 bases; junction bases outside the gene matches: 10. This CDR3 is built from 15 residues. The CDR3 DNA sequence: TGCGCCAGCAGCCGTCAGGGGGATGTGTGGACTGAAGCTTTCTTT. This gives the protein CASSRQGDVWTEAFF.

The DNA for the CDR3 is TGCAGCGGACGACCTAGCGCAGATACGCAGTATTTT. This sequence encodes CSGRPSADTQYF. V usage is TRBV29-1 and J usage is TRBJ2-3, with a possible D match to TRBD2 (6 bases). Germline CDR1 reads SQVTM; CDR2 reads ANQGSEA. The length of the CDR3 is 12 residues. V was cut by 7 bases and J by 4 bases, with 12 bases left in between.

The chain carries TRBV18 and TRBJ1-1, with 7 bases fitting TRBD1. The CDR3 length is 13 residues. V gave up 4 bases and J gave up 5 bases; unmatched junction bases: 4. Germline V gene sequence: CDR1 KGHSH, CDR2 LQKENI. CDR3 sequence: CASSLGGTTEAFF. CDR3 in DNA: TGTGCCAGCTCACTAGGGGGCACGACTGAAGCTTTCTTT.

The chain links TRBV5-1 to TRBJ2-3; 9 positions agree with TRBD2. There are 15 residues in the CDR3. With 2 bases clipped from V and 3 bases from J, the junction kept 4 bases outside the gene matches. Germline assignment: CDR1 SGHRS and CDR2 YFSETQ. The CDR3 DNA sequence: TGCGCCAGCAGCTTAACTAGCGGGCCAACAGATACGCAGTATTTT. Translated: CASSLTSGPTDTQYF.

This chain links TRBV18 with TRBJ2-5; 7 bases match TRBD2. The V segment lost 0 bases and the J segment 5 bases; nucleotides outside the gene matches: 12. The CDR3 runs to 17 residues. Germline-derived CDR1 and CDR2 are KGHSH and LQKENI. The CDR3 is CASSPPWASGSEETQYF. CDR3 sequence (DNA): TGTGCCAGCTCACCACCGTGGGCTAGCGGTTCGGAGGAGACCCAGTACTTC.

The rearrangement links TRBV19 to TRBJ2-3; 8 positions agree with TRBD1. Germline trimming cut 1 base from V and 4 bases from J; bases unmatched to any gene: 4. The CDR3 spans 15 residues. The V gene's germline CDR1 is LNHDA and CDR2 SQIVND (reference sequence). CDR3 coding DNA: TGTGCCAGTAGTATAGGGGGACAGGCAGCAGATACGCAGTATTTT. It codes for CASSIGGQAADTQYF.

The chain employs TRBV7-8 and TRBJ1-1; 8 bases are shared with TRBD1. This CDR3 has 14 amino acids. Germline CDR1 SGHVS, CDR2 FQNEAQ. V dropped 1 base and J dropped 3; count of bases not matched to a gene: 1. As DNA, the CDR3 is TGTGCCAGCAGCTTAGTGACAGGGGACACTGAAGCTTTCTTT. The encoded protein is CASSLVTGDTEAFF.

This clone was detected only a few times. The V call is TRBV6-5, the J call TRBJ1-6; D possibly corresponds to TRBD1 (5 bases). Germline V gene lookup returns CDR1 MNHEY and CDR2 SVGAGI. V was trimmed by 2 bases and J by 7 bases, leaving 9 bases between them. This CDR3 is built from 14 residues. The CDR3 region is CASSYPYRNSPLHF. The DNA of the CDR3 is TGTGCCAGCAGTTACCCCTACAGGAATTCACCCCTCCACTTT.

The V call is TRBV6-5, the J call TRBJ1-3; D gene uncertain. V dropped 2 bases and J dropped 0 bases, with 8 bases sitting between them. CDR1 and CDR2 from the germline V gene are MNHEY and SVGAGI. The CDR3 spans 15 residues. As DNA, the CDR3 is TGTGCCAGCAGTTACAGGTGGAGCTCTGGAAACACCATATATTTT. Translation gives CASSYRWSSGNTIYF.

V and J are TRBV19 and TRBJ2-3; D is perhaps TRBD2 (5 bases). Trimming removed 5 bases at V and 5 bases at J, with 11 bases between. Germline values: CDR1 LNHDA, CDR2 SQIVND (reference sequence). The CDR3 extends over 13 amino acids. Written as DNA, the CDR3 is TGTGCCAGTAGTGACGGAGGAGGAGATACGCAGTATTTT. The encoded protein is CASSDGGGDTQYF.

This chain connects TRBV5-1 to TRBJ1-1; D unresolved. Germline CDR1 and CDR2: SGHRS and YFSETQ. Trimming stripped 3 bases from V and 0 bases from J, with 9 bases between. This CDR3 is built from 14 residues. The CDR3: CASSSSHVNTEAFF. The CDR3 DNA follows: TGCGCCAGCAGCTCTTCACATGTGAACACTGAAGCTTTCTTT.

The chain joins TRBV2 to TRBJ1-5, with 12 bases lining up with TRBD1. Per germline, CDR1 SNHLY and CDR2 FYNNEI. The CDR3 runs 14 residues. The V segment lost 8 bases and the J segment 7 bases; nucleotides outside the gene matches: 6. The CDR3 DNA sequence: TGTGCCAGCGGGGGGACAGGGGGCAGGCAGCCCCAGCATTTT. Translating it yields CASGGTGGRQPQHF.

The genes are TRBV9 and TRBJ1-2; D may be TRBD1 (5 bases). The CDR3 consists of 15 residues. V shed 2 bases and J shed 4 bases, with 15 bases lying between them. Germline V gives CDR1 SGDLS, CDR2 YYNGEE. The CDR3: CASSVSGIQSYGYTF. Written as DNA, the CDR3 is TGTGCCAGCAGCGTTTCAGGGATACAGAGCTATGGCTACACCTTC.

The CDR3 nucleotides are TGTGCCAGCAGCCTAAGGTCTACAGGGGGCATAGATACGCAGTATTTT. Translated: CASSLRSTGGIDTQYF. The rearrangement uses TRBV7-9 and TRBJ2-3; TRBD1 agrees at 9 bases. The V and J ends lost 5 bases and 5 bases, in that order; junction bases with no gene match: 11. Germline-derived CDR1 and CDR2 are SEHNR and FQNEAQ (reference sequence). The CDR3 spans 16 residues. The variable domain in full, with the rest retrieved from reference TRBV7-9 and TRBJ2-3, is DTGVSQNPRHKITKRGQNVTFRCDPISEHNRLYWYRQTLGQGPEFLTYFQNEAQLEKSRLLSDRFSAERPKGSFSTLEIQRTEQGDSAMYLCASSLRSTGGIDTQYFGPGTRLTVL.

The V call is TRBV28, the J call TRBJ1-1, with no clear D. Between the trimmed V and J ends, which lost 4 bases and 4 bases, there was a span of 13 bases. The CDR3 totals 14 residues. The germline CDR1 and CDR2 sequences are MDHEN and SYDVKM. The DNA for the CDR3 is TGTGCCAGCAGTTCGACGGCGGATAGCACTGAAGCTTTCTTT. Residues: CASSSTADSTEAFF. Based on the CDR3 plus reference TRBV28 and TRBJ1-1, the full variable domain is DVKVTQSSRYLVKRTGEKVFLECVQDMDHENMFWYRQDPGLGLRLIYFSYDVKMKEKGDIPEGYSVSREKKERFSLILESASTNQTSMYLCASSSTADSTEAFFGQGTRLTVV.

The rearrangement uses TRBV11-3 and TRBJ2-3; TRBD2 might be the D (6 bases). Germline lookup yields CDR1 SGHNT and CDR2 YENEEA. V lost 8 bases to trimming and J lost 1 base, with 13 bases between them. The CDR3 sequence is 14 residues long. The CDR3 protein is CASSRGAGTDTQYF. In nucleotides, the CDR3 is TGTGCCAGCTCCCGCGGGGCAGGCACAGATACGCAGTATTTT.

The CDR3 is CASSFQPRVTYEQYF. The DNA of the CDR3 is TGTGCCAGCAGCTTTCAACCCAGGGTTACCTACGAGCAGTACTTC. The gene calls are TRBV11-2 and TRBJ2-7; tentative D call: TRBD1 (5 bases). With 3 bases removed from V and 2 bases from J, the gap between germline ends came to 14 bases. Germline CDR1 and CDR2: SGHAT and FQNNGV. There are 15 residues in the CDR3. The whole variable domain, filled in from reference TRBV11-2 and TRBJ2-7, reads EAGVAQSPRYKIIEKRQSVAFWCNPISGHATLYWYQQILGQGPKLLIQFQNNGVVDDSQLPKDRFSAERLKGVDSTLKIQPAKLEDSAVYLCASSFQPRVTYEQYFGPGTRLTVT.

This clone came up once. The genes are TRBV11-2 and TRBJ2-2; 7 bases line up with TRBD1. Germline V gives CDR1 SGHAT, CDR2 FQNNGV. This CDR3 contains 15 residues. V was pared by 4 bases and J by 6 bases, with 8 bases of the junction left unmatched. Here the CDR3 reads CASSSTGVKPGELFF. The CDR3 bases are TGTGCCAGCAGCTCCACAGGGGTAAAGCCCGGGGAGCTGTTTTTT.

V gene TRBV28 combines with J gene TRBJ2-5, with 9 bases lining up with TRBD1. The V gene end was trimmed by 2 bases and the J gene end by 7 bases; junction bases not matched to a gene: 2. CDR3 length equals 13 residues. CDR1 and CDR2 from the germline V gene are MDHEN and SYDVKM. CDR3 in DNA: TGTGCCAGCAGTTTAGGGGGACAGGGGACCCAGTACTTC. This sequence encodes CASSLGGQGTQYF.

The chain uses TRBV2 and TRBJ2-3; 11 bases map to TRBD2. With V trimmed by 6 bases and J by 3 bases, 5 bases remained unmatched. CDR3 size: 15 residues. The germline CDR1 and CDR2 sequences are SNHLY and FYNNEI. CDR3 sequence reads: CASRPGTSGTDTQYF. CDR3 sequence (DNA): TGTGCCAGCAGACCCGGGACTAGCGGAACAGATACGCAGTATTTT.

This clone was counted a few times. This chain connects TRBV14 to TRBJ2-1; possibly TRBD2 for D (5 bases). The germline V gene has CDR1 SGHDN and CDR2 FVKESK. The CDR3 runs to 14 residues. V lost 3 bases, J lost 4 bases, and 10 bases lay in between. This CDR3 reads CASSHRGIYNEQFF. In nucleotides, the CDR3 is TGTGCCAGCAGCCATAGAGGGATTTACAATGAGCAGTTCTTC.

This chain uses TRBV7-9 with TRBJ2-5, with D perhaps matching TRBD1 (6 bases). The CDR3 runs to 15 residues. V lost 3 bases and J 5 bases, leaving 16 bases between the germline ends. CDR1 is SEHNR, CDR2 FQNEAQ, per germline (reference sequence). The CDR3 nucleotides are TGTGCCAGCAGCTTTGACAGGCCCGTAGGGGAGACCCAGTACTTC. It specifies CASSFDRPVGETQYF.

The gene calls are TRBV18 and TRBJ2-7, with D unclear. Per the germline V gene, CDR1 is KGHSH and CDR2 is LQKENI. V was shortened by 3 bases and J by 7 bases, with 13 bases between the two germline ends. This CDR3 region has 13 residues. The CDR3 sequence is CASSPPPPGEQYF. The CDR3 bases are TGTGCCAGCTCACCCCCCCCGCCCGGGGAGCAGTACTTC. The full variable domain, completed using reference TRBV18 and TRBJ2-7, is NAGVMQNPRHLVRRRGQEARLRCSPMKGHSHVYWYRQLPEEGLKFMVYLQKENIIDESGMPKERFSAEFPKEGPSILRIQQVVRGDSAAYFCASSPPPPGEQYFGPGTRLTVT.

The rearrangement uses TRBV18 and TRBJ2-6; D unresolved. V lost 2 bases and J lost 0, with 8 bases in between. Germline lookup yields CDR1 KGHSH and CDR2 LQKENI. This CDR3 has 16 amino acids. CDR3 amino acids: CASSPEAVSGANVLTF. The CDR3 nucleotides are TGTGCCAGCTCACCAGAGGCAGTCTCTGGGGCCAACGTCCTGACTTTC.